Presented here are 8 T cell receptor beta chains from one specimen sequenced in a study of blood T cell repertoires in COVID-19. Sequencing was performed with immunoSEQ multiplex PCR; in TCRdb, only in-frame clones are kept and a portion is missing. The data contain over 350,000 clones, approximately 90% of them singletons. The sequenced material came from peripheral blood. The receptors were sampled from a woman aged 25-40 years with active or convalescent COVID-19.

The V gene is TRBV6-5, the J gene TRBJ2-4, with TRBD1 identical over 10 bases. This CDR3 is 13 amino acids long. V was pared by 6 bases and J by 8 bases, with 4 bases of the junction left unmatched. Germline V lookup: CDR1 MNHEY, CDR2 SVGAGI. The CDR3 bases are TGTGCCAGCAGGACAGGGGGCGCACACATTCAGTACTTC. Protein sequence: CASRTGGAHIQYF.

The V gene is TRBV10-3, the J gene TRBJ2-7; D might be TRBD1 (6 bases). The germline gives CDR1 ENHRY, CDR2 SYGVKD. V was trimmed by 8 bases and J by 1 base, leaving 9 bases between them. CDR3 length: 12 amino acids. The CDR3 nucleotides are TGTGCCATCTCAGGGGAGTCCTACGAGCAGTACTTC. The encoded protein is CAISGESYEQYF.

This clone was seen a few times. The V gene is TRBV28, the J gene TRBJ1-4; D ambiguous. V lost 6 bases and J 1 base, leaving 12 bases between the germline ends. This CDR3 comprises 15 residues. Germline V gives CDR1 MDHEN, CDR2 SYDVKM. CDR3 sequence: CASSLLRRTNEKLFF. The CDR3 DNA reads TGTGCCAGCAGCCTTCTCAGGCGAACTAATGAAAAACTGTTTTTT.

The rearrangement uses TRBV2 and TRBJ1-5; unclear D gene. The CDR3 length is 13 residues. Between the trimmed V and J ends, which lost 8 bases and 4 bases, there was a span of 12 bases. The germline gives CDR1 SNHLY, CDR2 FYNNEI. The CDR3: CASGSQENQPQHF. The CDR3 nucleotides are TGTGCCAGCGGATCCCAGGAAAATCAGCCCCAGCATTTT. Filled out from reference TRBV2 and TRBJ1-5, the complete variable domain reads EPEVTQTPSHQVTQMGQEVILRCVPISNHLYFYWYRQILGQKVEFLVSFYNNEISEKSEIFDDQFSVERPDGSNFTLKIRSTKLEDSAMYFCASGSQENQPQHFGDGTRLSIL.

This clone appeared many times. The rearrangement uses TRBV4-1 and TRBJ2-5; 11 bases are shared with TRBD2. The CDR3 is 16 residues long. After removal of 5 bases from V and 4 bases from J, the junction contained 9 bases not matched to a gene. Looked up from germline, CDR1 is MGHRA and CDR2 is YSYEKL. CDR3: CASSIDLAGGGETQYF. Here the CDR3 DNA reads TGCGCCAGCAGCATAGATCTAGCGGGGGGTGGAGAGACCCAGTACTTC.

The V gene is TRBV2, the J gene TRBJ1-4, with a weak D call TRBD1 (6 bases). Germline V gene sequence: CDR1 SNHLY, CDR2 FYNNEI. Deletions cut 8 bases from V and 4 bases from J, with 14 bases between. This CDR3 is built from 14 residues. CDR3 sequence reads: CASLAGHLNEKLFF. Written as DNA, the CDR3 is TGTGCCAGCCTAGCGGGACACCTTAATGAAAAACTGTTTTTT.

This sequence joins TRBV7-8 and TRBJ1-1; 8 bases line up with TRBD1. The CDR3 spans 16 residues. Germline loops: CDR1 SGHVS, CDR2 FQNEAQ. With V trimmed by 1 base and J by 4 bases, 8 bases remained unmatched. CDR3 DNA sequence: TGTGCCAGCAGCTTAGTACGGACAGGGCCCGGCACTGAAGCTTTCTTT. Amino acids: CASSLVRTGPGTEAFF.

V gene TRBV2 combines with J gene TRBJ1-2; 7 positions match TRBD1. The CDR3 has 15 amino acids. The V and J ends lost 2 bases and 4 bases, in that order; junction bases with no gene match: 7. Germline values: CDR1 SNHLY, CDR2 FYNNEI. CDR3 in amino acids: CASSEYGDSGYGYTF. The CDR3 nucleotides read TGTGCCAGCAGTGAATATGGGGACAGCGGCTATGGCTACACCTTC.